Shown below are 7 T cell receptor beta chains from a single sample sequenced in a study of blood T cell repertoires in COVID-19. Data came from immunoSEQ multiplex PCR; TCRdb stores just in-frame clones and leaves some out. The data hold approximately 250,000 clones, with about 81% observed a single time. The sample comprised PBMCs or T cells enriched from blood (not recorded which). These receptors were collected from a man aged 30-40 years with acute COVID-19.

This clone was found a few times. The chain recombines TRBV11-2 with TRBJ1-2; perhaps TRBD1 as D (6 bases). This CDR3 contains 14 residues. The V end lost 2 bases, the J end lost 7 bases, and 14 bases lay between the germline ends. From germline, CDR1 is SGHAT and CDR2 FQNNGV. The CDR3 region is CASSLSGGQGGYTF. Written as DNA, the CDR3 is TGTGCCAGCAGCTTATCGGGGGGGCAAGGTGGCTACACCTTC.

The J gene is TRBJ1-1, the V gene TRBV5-4, with a weak D call TRBD1 (5 bases). The length of the CDR3 is 17 residues. Germline lookup yields CDR1 SGHNT and CDR2 YYREEE (reference sequence). V dropped 5 bases and J dropped 5 bases, with 25 bases sitting between them. The CDR3 coding sequence is TGTGCCAGCAGTCTGCCGAAAAACGGGGGGAAATCGACTGAAGCTTTCTTT. This codes for CASSLPKNGGKSTEAFF. The whole variable domain, filled in from reference TRBV5-4 and TRBJ1-1, reads ETGVTQSPTHLIKTRGQQVTLRCSSQSGHNTVSWYQQALGQGPQFIFQYYREEENGRGNFPPRFSGLQFPNYSSELNVNALELDDSALYLCASSLPKNGGKSTEAFFGQGTRLTVV.

The rearrangement joins TRBV7-8 to TRBJ1-4; 8 nucleotides agree with TRBD1. Looked up from germline, CDR1 is SGHVS and CDR2 is FQNEAQ. The length of the CDR3 is 16 residues. Trimming cost V 5 bases and J 5 bases; bases outside gene matches: 10. The CDR3 here is CASSLHDRGRNEKLFF. The CDR3 DNA reads as TGTGCCAGCAGCCTACACGACAGGGGTCGGAATGAAAAACTGTTTTTT.

The chain uses TRBV3-1 (or the pseudogene TRBV3-2) and TRBJ2-2, with D unclear. V was clipped by 7 bases and J by 4 bases, with 7 bases between them. CDR1 LGHDT and CDR2 YNNKEL come from the germline V gene (reference sequence). CDR3 length: 12 residues. CDR3 amino acids: CASTSRTGELFF. DNA of the CDR3: TGTGCCAGCACCTCCCGCACCGGGGAGCTGTTTTTT.

The rearrangement joins TRBV5-1 to TRBJ1-6, with 10 bases identical to TRBD1. Looked up from germline, CDR1 is SGHRS and CDR2 is YFSETQ. V lost 4 bases, J lost 8 bases, and 9 bases stayed unmatched. The CDR3 consists of 16 residues. The CDR3 here is CASSPRGQGTHSPLHF. The CDR3 coding sequence is TGCGCCAGCAGCCCCCGGGGACAGGGGACCCATTCACCCCTCCACTTT.

This clone was counted a single time. The chain has TRBV29-1 and TRBJ1-1; D is unclear. This CDR3 comprises 12 residues. V was cut by 6 bases and J by 1 base, with 9 bases left in between. Germline V CDR1 and CDR2: SQVTM, ANQGSEA. CDR3: CSVSPPNTEAFF. For the CDR3, the DNA is TGCAGCGTCAGTCCCCCGAACACTGAAGCTTTCTTT.

This clone ranks as medium-sized (0.01 to 0.1%). This chain uses TRBV7-2 with TRBJ1-5; a possible D gene is TRBD1 (5 bases). The CDR3 runs 16 residues. Trimming stripped 7 bases from V and 3 bases from J, with 19 bases between. Germline CDR1 reads SGHTA; CDR2 reads FQGNSA. The CDR3 nucleotides read TGTGCCAGCATCCCGGGGGGGGGATCGATCAATCAGCCCCAGCATTTT. This sequence encodes CASIPGGGSINQPQHF.